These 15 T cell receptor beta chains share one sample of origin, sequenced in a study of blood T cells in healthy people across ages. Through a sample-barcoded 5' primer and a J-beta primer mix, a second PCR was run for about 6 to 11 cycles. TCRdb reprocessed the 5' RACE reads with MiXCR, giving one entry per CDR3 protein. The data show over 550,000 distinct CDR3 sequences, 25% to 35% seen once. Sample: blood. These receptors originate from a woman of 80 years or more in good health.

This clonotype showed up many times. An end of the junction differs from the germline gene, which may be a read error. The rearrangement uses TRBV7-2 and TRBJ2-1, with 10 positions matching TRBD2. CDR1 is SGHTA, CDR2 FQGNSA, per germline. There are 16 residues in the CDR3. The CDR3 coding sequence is TGTGCCAGCAGCCTAGCGAGCGGGGGGGCCAAAAATGAGCAGTTCTTC. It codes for CASSLASGGAKNEQFF.

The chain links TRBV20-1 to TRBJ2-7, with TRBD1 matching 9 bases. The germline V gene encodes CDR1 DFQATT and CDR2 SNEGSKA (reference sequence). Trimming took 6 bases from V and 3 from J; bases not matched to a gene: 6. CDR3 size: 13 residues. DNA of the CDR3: TGCAGTGCCGACAGGGGGGCCGGCTACGAGCAGTACTTC. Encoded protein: CSADRGAGYEQYF.

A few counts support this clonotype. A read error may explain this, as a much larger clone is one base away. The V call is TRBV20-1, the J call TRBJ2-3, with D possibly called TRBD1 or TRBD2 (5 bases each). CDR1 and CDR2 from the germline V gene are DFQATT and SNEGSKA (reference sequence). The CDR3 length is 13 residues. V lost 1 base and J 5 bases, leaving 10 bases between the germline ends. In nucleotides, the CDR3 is TGCAGTGCTAGAGGCTGGGACGGAGATACGCAGTATTTT. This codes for CSARGWDGDTQYF.

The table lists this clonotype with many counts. The DNA for the CDR3 is TGTGCCAGCAGCCTTGGGGACAGGGACACTGAAGCTTTCTTT. This sequence encodes CASSLGDRDTEAFF. The rearrangement links TRBV12-3 or TRBV12-4 to TRBJ1-1, with TRBD1 matching over 9 bases. Trimming cost V 6 bases and J 3 bases; bases outside gene matches: 5. CDR3 length: 14 amino acids.

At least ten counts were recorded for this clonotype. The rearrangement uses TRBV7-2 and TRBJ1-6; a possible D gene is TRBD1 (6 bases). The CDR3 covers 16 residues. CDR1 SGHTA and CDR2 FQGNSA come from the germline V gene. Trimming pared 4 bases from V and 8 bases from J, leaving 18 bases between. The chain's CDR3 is CASSSRSTGTYSPLHF. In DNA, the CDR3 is TGTGCCAGCAGCTCAAGGTCAACAGGGACCTATTCACCCCTCCACTTT.

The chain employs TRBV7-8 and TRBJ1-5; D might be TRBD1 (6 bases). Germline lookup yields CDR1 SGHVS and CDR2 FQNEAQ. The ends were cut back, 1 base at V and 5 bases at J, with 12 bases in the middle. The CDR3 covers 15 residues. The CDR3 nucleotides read TGTGCCAGCAGCTTAGAAGGGGCAGGGGATCAGCCCCAGCATTTT. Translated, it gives CASSLEGAGDQPQHF.

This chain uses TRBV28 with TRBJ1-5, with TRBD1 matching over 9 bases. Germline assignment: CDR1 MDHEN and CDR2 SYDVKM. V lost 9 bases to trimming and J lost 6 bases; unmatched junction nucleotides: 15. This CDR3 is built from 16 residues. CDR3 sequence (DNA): TGTGCCAGTATAATATCCGGGACAGGGATAGGTCAGCCCCAGCATTTT. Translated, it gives CASIISGTGIGQPQHF.

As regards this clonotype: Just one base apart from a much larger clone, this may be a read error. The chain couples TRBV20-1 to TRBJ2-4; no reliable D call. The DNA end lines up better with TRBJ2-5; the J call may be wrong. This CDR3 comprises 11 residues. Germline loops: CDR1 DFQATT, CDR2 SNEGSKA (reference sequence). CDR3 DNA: TGCAGCGGGCGAGTTTGGGAGACCCAGTACTTC. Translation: CSGRVWETQYF.

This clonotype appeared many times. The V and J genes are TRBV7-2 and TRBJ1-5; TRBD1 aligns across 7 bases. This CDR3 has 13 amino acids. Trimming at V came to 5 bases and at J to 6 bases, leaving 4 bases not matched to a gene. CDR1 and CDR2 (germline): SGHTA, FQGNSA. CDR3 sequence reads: CASSLGTVQPQHF. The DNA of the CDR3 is TGTGCCAGCAGCCTGGGGACAGTTCAGCCCCAGCATTTT.

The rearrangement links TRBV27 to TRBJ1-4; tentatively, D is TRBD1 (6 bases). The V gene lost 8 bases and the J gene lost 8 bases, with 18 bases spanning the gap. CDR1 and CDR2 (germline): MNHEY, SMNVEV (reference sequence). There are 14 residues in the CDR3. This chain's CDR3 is CASGRDTGGEKLFF. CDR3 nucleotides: TGTGCCAGCGGACGGGACACAGGAGGAGAAAAACTGTTTTTT.

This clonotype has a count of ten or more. The CDR3 sequence: CASSSRDSGDTQYF. Here the CDR3 DNA reads TGTGCCAGCAGTTCTCGGGACTCCGGGGATACGCAGTATTTT. The rearrangement links TRBV27 to TRBJ2-3, with D maybe TRBD2 (6 bases). V was trimmed by 4 bases and J by 6 bases, leaving 14 bases between them. The CDR3 runs 14 residues. Germline V CDR1 and CDR2: MNHEY, SMNVEV (reference sequence).

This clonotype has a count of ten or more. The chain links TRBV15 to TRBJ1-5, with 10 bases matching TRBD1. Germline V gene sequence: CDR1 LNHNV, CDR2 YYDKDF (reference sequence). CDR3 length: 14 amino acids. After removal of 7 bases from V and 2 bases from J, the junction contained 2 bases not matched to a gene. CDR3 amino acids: CATKGQGGNQPQHF. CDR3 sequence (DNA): TGTGCCACCAAAGGACAGGGGGGCAATCAGCCCCAGCATTTT.

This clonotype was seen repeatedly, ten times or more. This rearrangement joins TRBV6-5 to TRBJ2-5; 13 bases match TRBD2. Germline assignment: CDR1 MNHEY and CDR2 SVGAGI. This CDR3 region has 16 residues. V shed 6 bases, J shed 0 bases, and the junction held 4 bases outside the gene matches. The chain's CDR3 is CASRRLAGGNQETQYF. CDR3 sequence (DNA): TGTGCCAGCAGACGACTAGCGGGGGGTAACCAAGAGACCCAGTACTTC.

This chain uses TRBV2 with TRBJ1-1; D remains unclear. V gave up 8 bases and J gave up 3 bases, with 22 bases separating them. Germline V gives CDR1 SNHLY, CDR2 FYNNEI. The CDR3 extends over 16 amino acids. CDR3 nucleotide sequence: TGTGCCAGCCGGCATGAGGAAGGCGTTCTCGACACTGAAGCTTTCTTT. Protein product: CASRHEEGVLDTEAFF. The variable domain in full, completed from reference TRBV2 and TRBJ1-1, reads EPEVTQTPSHQVTQMGQEVILRCVPISNHLYFYWYRQILGQKVEFLVSFYNNEISEKSEIFDDQFSVERPDGSNFTLKIRSTKLEDSAMYFCASRHEEGVLDTEAFFGQGTRLTVV.

The CDR3 reads CASSFTAPHEQYF. The CDR3 region has the DNA TGTGCCAGCAGCTTCACGGCCCCGCATGAGCAGTACTTC. This chain uses TRBV7-2 with TRBJ2-7; the D is unclear. The germline CDR1 and CDR2 sequences are SGHTA and FQGNSA. The CDR3 loop spans 13 amino acids. V lost 3 bases and J lost 7, with 13 bases in between. The variable domain in full, with the rest retrieved from reference TRBV7-2 and TRBJ2-7, is GAGVSQSPSNKVTEKGKDVELRCDPISGHTALYWYRQSLGQGLEFLIYFQGNSAPDKSGLPSDRFSAERTGGSVSTLTIQRTQQEDSAVYLCASSFTAPHEQYFGPGTRLTVT.